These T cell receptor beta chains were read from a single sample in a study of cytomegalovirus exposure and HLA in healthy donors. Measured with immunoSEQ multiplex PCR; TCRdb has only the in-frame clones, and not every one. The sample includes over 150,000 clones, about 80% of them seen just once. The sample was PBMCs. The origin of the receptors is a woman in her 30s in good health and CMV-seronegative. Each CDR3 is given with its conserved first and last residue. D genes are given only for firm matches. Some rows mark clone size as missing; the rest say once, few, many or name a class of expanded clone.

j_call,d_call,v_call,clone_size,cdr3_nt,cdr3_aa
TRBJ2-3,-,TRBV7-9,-,TGTGCCAGCAGCTTATCTGGGGCGCGTCTGGATACGCAGTATTTT,CASSLSGARLDTQYF
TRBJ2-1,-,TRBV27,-,TGTGCCAGCAGTTTCGACAGTTTATACAATGAGCAGTTCTTC,CASSFDSLYNEQFF
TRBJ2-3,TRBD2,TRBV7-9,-,TGTGCCAGCGGGCGGGGGGCCACAGATACGCAGTATTTT,CASGRGATDTQYF
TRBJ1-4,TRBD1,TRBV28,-,TGTGCCAGCAGTACCCACAGGGGAACAACTAATGAAAAACTGTTTTTT,CASSTHRGTTNEKLFF
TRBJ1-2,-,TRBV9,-,TGTGCCAGCAGCGTAGAGGGGAAAGGCTACACCTTC,CASSVEGKGYTF
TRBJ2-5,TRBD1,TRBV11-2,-,TGTGCCAGCAGCTTAGGTTTACAGGGGGTGAGGGAGACCCAGTACTTC,CASSLGLQGVRETQYF
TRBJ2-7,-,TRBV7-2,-,TGTGCCAGCAGCCTAAAATGGGCCAACTACGAGCAGTACTTC,CASSLKWANYEQYF
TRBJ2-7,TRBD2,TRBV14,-,TGTGCCAGCAGCCAGAAGCTAGCGGCTTCCTACGAGCAGTACTTC,CASSQKLAASYEQYF
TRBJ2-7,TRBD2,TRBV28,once,TGTGCCAGCAGTTTAACGGGAGGACTAGCGGGAGGTAACGAGCAGTACTTC,CASSLTGGLAGGNEQYF
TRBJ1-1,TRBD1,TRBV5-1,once,TGCGCCAGCAGCTTGGCTGGGACAGCTAACACTGAAGCTTTCTTT,CASSLAGTANTEAFF
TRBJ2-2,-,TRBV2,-,TGTGCCAGCAGCCTCCCGTCCACCGGGGAGCTGTTTTTT,CASSLPSTGELFF